The source of this T cell receptor beta chain is a study of cytomegalovirus exposure and HLA in healthy donors. Study-wide findings and caveats: Reportedly, a later analysis found an Asian-associated ancestry cluster had fewer N-insertions than the approximately 670-donor mean. Generally TCR sequences proved uncommon, though certain public TCRs appeared in numerous donors. Differences between HLA loci emerged in a later analysis of TCR association rates, with DRB1 most and HLA-C fewest. Later genetic work tied a missense DCLRE1C variant to beta-chain V and J trimming.

As regards this clone: Antigen specificity is unknown.

CDR1 is SGHRS, CDR2 YFSETQ, per germline. This CDR3 comprises 15 residues. V was shortened by 4 bases and J by 4 bases, with 15 bases between the two germline ends. The PCR employed 60 Vbeta primers together with 13 Jbeta primers. Produced via immunoSEQ multiplex PCR; TCRdb's table is partial and in-frame only. The sample yields approximately 180,000 clones, around 81% seen once. This TCR came from a woman between 18 and 29 years old in good health and CMV-seropositive. The chain uses TRBV5-1 and TRBJ2-1; D remains ambiguous. The material sequenced was PBMCs. Written as DNA, the CDR3 is TGCGCCAGCAGCACGAGAGCCACTTTGTACAATGAGCAGTTCTTC. It yields the protein CASSTRATLYNEQFF.